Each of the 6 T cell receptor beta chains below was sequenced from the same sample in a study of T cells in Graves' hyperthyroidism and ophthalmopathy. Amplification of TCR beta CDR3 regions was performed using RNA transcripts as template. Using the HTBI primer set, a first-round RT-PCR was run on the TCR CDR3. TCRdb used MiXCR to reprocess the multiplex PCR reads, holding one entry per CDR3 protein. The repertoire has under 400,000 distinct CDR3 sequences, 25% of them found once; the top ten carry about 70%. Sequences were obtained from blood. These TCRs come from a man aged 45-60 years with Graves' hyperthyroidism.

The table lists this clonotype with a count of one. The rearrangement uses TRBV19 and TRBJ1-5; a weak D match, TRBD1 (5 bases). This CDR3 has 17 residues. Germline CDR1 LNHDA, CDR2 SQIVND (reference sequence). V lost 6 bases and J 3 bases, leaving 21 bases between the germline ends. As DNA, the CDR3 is TGTGCCAGTAGCTCCCTAGAGCCGAGTGGGGCCAATCAGCCCCAGCATTTT. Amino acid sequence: CASSSLEPSGANQPQHF.

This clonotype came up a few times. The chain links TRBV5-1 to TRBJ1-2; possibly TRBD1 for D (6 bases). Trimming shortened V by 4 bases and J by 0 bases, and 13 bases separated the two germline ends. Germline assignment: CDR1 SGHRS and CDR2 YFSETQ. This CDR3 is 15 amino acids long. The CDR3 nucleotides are TGCGCCAGCAGCGCCACAGGGTTAGCTAACTATGGCTACACCTTC. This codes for CASSATGLANYGYTF. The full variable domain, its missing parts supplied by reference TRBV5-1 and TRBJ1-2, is KAGVTQTPRYLIKTRGQQVTLSCSPISGHRSVSWYQQTPGQGLQFLFEYFSETQRNKGNFPGRFSGRQFSNSRSEMNVSTLELGDSALYLCASSATGLANYGYTFGSGTRLTVV.

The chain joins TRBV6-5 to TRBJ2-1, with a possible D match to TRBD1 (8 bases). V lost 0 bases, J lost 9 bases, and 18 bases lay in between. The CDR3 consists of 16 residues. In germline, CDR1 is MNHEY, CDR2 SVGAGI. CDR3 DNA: TGTGCCAGCAGTTACTCACTCGACAGGGGAGGGAGTGAGCAGTTCTTC. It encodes CASSYSLDRGGSEQFF.

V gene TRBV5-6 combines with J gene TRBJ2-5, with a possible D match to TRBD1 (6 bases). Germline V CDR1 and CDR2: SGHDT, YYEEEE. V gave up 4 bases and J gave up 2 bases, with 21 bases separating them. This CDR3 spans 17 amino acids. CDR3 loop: CASSLIGQGLRQETQYF. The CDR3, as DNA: TGTGCCAGCAGCCTCATCGGGCAGGGGTTACGGCAAGAGACCCAGTACTTC.

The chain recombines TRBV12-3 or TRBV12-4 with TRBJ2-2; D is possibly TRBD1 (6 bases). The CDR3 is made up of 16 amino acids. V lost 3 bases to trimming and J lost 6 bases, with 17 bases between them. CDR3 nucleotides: TGTGCCAGCAGTTTCCGCAGAGGGGGTTTGTCCGGGGAGCTGTTTTTT. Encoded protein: CASSFRRGGLSGELFF.

CDR3 coding DNA: TGTGCCAGCAGGCAAACAGGGAGCATGGCCCTCCACTTT. Translation gives CASRQTGSMALHF. This chain uses TRBV11-2 with TRBJ1-6; possible D gene TRBD1, 6 bases. There are 13 residues in the CDR3. CDR1 is SGHAT, CDR2 FQNNGV, per germline. The V gene lost 6 bases and the J gene lost 14 bases, with 17 bases spanning the gap.